The 8 T cell receptor beta chains reported below all come from one sample, sequenced in a study of shared clonotypes between healthy human individuals. Libraries were prepared by immunoSEQ multiplex PCR; TCRdb keeps only in-frame clonotypes and omits some of them. The sample lists 2 million to 2.5 million clones; 93% were seen once. The material sequenced was naive CD4+ T cells from PBMCs. Subset defined: CD45RA+ positively selected. These receptors all come from a young man in good health. Some clones in this sample may be carry-over from other donors' samples.

The chain joins TRBV2 to TRBJ1-1; D is unresolved. The germline gives CDR1 SNHLY, CDR2 FYNNEI. Trimming shortened V by 3 bases and J by 1 base, and 9 bases separated the two germline ends. CDR3 size: 14 residues. In DNA, the CDR3 is TGTGCCAGCAGTGATAGGGTCCAGAACACTGAAGCTTTCTTT. The encoded protein is CASSDRVQNTEAFF.

The V and J genes are TRBV10-2 and TRBJ2-2; 9 bases are shared with TRBD2. Germline V lookup: CDR1 WSHSY, CDR2 SAAADI. V trimming: 6 bases; J trimming: 5 bases; junction bases outside the gene matches: 10. The CDR3 is made up of 16 amino acids. This chain's CDR3 is CASRYGLALSTGELFF. The CDR3 region has the DNA TGCGCCAGCAGATACGGACTAGCGCTCTCAACCGGGGAGCTGTTTTTT.

This clone has just a few counts. This sequence joins TRBV28 and TRBJ1-1; D uncertain. Germline V gene sequence: CDR1 MDHEN, CDR2 SYDVKM. The V and J ends lost 7 bases and 1 base respectively, with 13 bases between them. This CDR3 spans 14 amino acids. The CDR3 nucleotides are TGTGCCAGCACCATGGGGAACAGGAACACTGAAGCTTTCTTT. It is translated as CASTMGNRNTEAFF.

The chain recombines TRBV5-1 with TRBJ2-1; 8 nucleotides line up with TRBD1. The CDR3 runs to 16 residues. Losses at the gene ends were 1 base for V and 9 bases for J; bases not matched to a gene: 12. Germline CDR1 and CDR2: SGHRS and YFSETQ. The CDR3 sequence is CASSLSWQGASGEQFF. The DNA of the CDR3 is TGCGCCAGCAGCTTGTCTTGGCAGGGGGCGTCCGGTGAGCAGTTCTTC.

The chain carries TRBV9 and TRBJ1-3; unclear D gene. CDR3 size: 15 residues. Germline CDR1 and CDR2: SGDLS and YYNGEE. Trimming pared 4 bases from V and 0 bases from J, leaving 11 bases between. DNA of the CDR3: TGTGCCAGCAGCCTCGTCCCGAGCTCTGGAAACACCATATATTTT. Its translation: CASSLVPSSGNTIYF.

The chain combines TRBV7-2 with TRBJ2-2, with unresolved D. The CDR3 sequence is 14 residues long. Germline CDR1 reads SGHTA; CDR2 reads FQGNSA. Trimming took off 1 base at V and 4 bases at J, with 7 bases between the two ends. CDR3 sequence: CASSLVGFTGELFF. The CDR3 nucleotides are TGTGCCAGCAGCTTAGTAGGATTCACCGGGGAGCTGTTTTTT.

In the case of this clone: This CDR3 is also generated by other DNA sequences in the sample. J is TRBJ2-1 and V is TRBV7-3; D is ambiguous. There are 16 residues in the CDR3. V shed 1 base and J shed 0 bases, with 10 bases lying between them. CDR1 is SGHTA and CDR2 is FQGTGA in the germline V gene. Written as DNA, the CDR3 is TGTGCCAGCAGCTTAAATCCCGCCGGCTCCTACAATGAGCAGTTCTTC. Amino acids: CASSLNPAGSYNEQFF.

The chain couples TRBV6-5 to TRBJ2-7, with D perhaps TRBD1 (5 bases). CDR1 is MNHEY and CDR2 is SVGAGI in the germline V gene. The CDR3 sequence is 14 residues long. The ends were cut back, 0 bases at V and 0 bases at J, with 6 bases in the middle. CDR3 in DNA: TGTGCCAGCAGTTACTCCAGGGTCTCCTACGAGCAGTACTTC. Its translation is CASSYSRVSYEQYF.